This TCR beta chain was obtained from a study of blood T cell repertoires in COVID-19 (dated by TCRdb to about 2020). Looking at the study overall: Samples from collaborators originated in the United States, Italy and Spain and spanned both the acute and convalescent phases of COVID-19. The material from the prospective study consisted of cDNA or gDNA derived from T cells, B-cell-depleted T cells, or PBMCs. Deeply sampled blood TCRbeta repertoires from subjects exposed to, actively infected with, or recovered from COVID-19 were included in the dataset. A freely available public database, intended as a resource for researchers studying the immune response to SARS-CoV-2, is where the repertoires were released. Samples came from the ongoing ImmuneRACE study (first 160 participants) plus 1,254 subjects from 6 global collaborators. A de-identified subject ID, COVID-19 status, age in years and sex were almost always included in the sample metadata. Where available, HLA class I and class II types were taken from metadata supplied by the sample provider and were not determined by assay-based typing.

A note on this clone: Its antigen is currently not known. No base qualities exist here, and no much larger clone lies one base off it.

Via the germline V gene, CDR1 is SGHRS and CDR2 YFSETQ. The CDR3 goes from the cysteine to the phenylalanine over 15 residues. Of all the DNA, just the CDR3 is kept, 45 bases in frame from base 1. Trimming costs V 0 bases and J 6 bases, and their ends lie 14 bases apart. General study outcomes and caveats: The quantity of clinical and demographic metadata differed by source and by participant and was supplied without curation.

The immunoSEQ Assay, a bias-controlled multiplex PCR, was used to amplify TCRbeta CDR3 regions from genomic DNA. On the authors' methods: Nucleated cell counts per sample were estimated from amplification of reference gene primers within the assay. To quantify the absolute abundance of each unique TCRbeta CDR3 rearrangement, sequence reads were collapsed and filtered. For each sample, productive Simpson clonality was calculated as the square root of Simpson's diversity index over productive rearrangements. TCRdb mirrors the immuneACCESS table, restricted to in-frame sequences. Some clones are absent from its copies; in checked studies, under half trace to an unresolved V gene, and the reason for the others is unknown. That table gives V, J and clone size, and the DNA gave D and trimming. The sample yields 85,000 to 130,000 clones; roughly 90% were counted once. The ten largest make up 0.85% to 1% of the sample.

Whole blood was collected in K2EDTA tubes by collaborating institutions according to the institutions' own protocols. For TCRbeta analysis, collaborators shipped samples as frozen whole blood, isolated PBMCs, or DNA extracted from either of those sample types. The sequence links TRBV5-1 to TRBJ2-3; matching of 5 bases hints at TRBD1 as the D gene. Specimen: peripheral blood. The clonotype comes from a man in his 60s with acute or convalescent COVID-19. The CDR3 protein sequence reads: CASSLGGARLDTQYF. The nucleotide sequence is TGCGCCAGCAGCTTGGGTGGGGCCCGGCTTGATACGCAGTATTTT. The entire variable domain, with the stretches around the CDR3 drawn from the reference TRBV5-1 and TRBJ2-3 proteins, is KAGVTQTPRYLIKTRGQQVTLSCSPISGHRSVSWYQQTPGQGLQFLFEYFSETQRNKGNFPGRFSGRQFSNSRSEMNVSTLELGDSALYLCASSLGGARLDTQYFGPGTRLTVL.